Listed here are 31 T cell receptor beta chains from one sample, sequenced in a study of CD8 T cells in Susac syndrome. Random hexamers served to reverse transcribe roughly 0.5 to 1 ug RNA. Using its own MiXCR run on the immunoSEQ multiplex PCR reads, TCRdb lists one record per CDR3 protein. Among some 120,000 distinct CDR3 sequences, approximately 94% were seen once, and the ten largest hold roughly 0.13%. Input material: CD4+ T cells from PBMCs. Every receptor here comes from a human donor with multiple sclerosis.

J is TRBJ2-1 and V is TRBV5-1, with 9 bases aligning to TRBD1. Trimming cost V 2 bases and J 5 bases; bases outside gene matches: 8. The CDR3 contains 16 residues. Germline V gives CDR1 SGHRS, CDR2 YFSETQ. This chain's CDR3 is CASSFPLTGGNNEQFF. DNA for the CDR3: TGCGCCAGCAGCTTTCCCCTCACAGGGGGCAACAATGAGCAGTTCTTC.

CDR3 protein: CASSSRTGNTYNEQFF. The CDR3 coding sequence is TGCGCCAGCAGCTCCCGGACAGGGAACACCTACAATGAGCAGTTCTTC. V is TRBV5-1 and J is TRBJ2-1, with 8 bases aligning to TRBD1. After removal of 3 bases from V and 2 bases from J, the junction contained 7 bases not matched to a gene. The CDR3 consists of 16 residues. The germline V gene has CDR1 SGHRS and CDR2 YFSETQ.

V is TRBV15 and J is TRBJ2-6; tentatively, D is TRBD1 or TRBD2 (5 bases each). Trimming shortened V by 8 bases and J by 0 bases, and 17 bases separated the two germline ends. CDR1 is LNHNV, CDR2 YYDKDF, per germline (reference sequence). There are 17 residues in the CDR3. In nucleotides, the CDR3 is TGTGCCACCGAGGGTGGCAGGGATTACTCTGGGGCCAACGTCCTGACTTTC. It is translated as CATEGGRDYSGANVLTF.

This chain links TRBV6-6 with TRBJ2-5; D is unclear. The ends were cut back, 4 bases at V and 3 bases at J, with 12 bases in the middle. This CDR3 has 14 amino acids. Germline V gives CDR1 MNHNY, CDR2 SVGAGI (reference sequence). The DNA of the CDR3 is TGTGCCAGCAGTTTCGTCGCTTCCGAAGAGACCCAGTACTTC. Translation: CASSFVASEETQYF.

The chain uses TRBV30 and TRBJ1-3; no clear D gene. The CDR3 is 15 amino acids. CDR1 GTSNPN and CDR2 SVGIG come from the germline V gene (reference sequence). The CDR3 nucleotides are TGTGCGGTGGGGAAGAACATCAACTCTGGAAACACCATATATTTT. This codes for CAVGKNINSGNTIYF.

The CDR3 is CASSSRDSYGYTF. CDR3 coding DNA: TGTGCCAGCAGTTCGCGGGACAGCTACGGCTACACCTTC. The V gene is TRBV6-5, the J gene TRBJ1-2; 7 bases align to TRBD1. V dropped 4 bases and J dropped 8; count of bases not matched to a gene: 7. The CDR3 has 13 amino acids. CDR1 is MNHEY and CDR2 is SVGAGI in the germline V gene.

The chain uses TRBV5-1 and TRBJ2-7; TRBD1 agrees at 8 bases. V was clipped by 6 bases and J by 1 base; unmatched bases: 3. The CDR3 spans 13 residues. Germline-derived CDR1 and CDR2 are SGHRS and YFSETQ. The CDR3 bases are TGCGCCAGCACTCGGACAGGGTCCTACGAGCAGTACTTC. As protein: CASTRTGSYEQYF.

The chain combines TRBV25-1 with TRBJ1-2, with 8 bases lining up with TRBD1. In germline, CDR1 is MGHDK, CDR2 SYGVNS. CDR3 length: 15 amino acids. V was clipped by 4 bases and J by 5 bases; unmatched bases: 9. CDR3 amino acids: CASSALDRELYGYTF. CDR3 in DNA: TGTGCCAGCAGTGCACTGGACAGGGAATTATATGGCTACACCTTC.

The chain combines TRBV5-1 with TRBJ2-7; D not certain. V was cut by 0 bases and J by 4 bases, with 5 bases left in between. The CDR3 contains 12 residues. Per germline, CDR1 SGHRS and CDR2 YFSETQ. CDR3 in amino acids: CASSLVVYEQYF. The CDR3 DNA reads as TGCGCCAGCAGCTTGGTGGTGTACGAGCAGTACTTC.

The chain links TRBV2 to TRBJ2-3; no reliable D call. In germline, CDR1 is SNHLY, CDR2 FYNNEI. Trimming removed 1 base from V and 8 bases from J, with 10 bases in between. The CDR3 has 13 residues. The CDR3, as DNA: TGTGCCAGCAGTGAAGAGGCGATTGGTACGCAGTATTTT. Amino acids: CASSEEAIGTQYF. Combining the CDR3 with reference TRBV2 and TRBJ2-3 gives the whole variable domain EPEVTQTPSHQVTQMGQEVILRCVPISNHLYFYWYRQILGQKVEFLVSFYNNEISEKSEIFDDQFSVERPDGSNFTLKIRSTKLEDSAMYFCASSEEAIGTQYFGPGTRLTVL.

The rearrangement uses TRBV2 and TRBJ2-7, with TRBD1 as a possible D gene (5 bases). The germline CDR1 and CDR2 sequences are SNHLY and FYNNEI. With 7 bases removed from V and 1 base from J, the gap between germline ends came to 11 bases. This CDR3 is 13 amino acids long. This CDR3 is CASNLDKSYEQYF. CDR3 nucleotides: TGTGCCAGCAATTTGGACAAGTCCTACGAGCAGTACTTC.

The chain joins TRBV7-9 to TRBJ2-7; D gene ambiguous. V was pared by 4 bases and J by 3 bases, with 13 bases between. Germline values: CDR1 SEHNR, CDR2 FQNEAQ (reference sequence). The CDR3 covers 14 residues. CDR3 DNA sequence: TGTGCCAGCAGCTCCGAACGGCACAACTACGAGCAGTACTTC. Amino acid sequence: CASSSERHNYEQYF.

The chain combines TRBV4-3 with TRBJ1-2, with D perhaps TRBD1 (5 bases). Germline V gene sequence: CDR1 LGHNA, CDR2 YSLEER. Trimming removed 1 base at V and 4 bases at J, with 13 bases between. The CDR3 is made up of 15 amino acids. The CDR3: CASSQGSGTLYGYTF. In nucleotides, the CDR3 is TGCGCCAGCAGCCAAGGGTCCGGGACCCTCTATGGCTACACCTTC.

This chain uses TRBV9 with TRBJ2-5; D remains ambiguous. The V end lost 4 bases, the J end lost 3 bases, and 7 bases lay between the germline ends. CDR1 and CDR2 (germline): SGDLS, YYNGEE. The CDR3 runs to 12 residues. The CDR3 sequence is CASSPQEETQYF. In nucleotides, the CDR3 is TGTGCCAGCAGCCCCCAGGAAGAGACCCAGTACTTC.

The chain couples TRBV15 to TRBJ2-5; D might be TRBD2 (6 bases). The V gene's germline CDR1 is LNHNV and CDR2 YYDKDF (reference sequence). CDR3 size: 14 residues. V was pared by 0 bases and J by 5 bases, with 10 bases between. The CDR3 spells CATSRDPAGETQYF. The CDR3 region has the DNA TGTGCCACCAGCAGAGATCCGGCGGGGGAGACCCAGTACTTC.

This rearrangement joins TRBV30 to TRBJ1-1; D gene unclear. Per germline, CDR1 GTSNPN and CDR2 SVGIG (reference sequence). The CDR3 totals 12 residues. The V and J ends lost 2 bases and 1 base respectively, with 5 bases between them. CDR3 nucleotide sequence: TGTGCCTGGAGTTTCCCGAACACTGAAGCTTTCTTT. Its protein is CAWSFPNTEAFF.

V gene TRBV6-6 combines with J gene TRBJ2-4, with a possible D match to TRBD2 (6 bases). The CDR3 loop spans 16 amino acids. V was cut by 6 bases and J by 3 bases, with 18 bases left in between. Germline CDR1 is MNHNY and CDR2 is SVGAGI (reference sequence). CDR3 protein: CASSWAGEDVKNIQYF. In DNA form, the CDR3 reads TGTGCCAGCAGCTGGGCTGGGGAGGATGTCAAAAACATTCAGTACTTC.

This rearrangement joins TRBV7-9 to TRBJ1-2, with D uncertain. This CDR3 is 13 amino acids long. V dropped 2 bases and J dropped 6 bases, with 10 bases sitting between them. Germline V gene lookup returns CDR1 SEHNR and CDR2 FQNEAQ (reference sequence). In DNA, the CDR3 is TGTGCCAGCAGCTTAAACGGTTTTAATGGCTACACCTTC. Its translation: CASSLNGFNGYTF.

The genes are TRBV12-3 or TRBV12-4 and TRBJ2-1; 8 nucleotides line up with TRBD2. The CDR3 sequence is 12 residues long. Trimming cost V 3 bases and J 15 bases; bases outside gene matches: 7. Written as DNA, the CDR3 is TGTGCCAGCAGTTTGGCTGCGGGAGGAGCGTTCTTC. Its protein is CASSLAAGGAFF.

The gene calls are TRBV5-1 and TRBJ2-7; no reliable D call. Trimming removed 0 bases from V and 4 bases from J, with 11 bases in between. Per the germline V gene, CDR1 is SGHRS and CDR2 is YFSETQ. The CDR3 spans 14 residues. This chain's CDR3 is CASSLAFLAYEQYF. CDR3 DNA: TGCGCCAGCAGCTTGGCATTTCTCGCGTACGAGCAGTACTTC.

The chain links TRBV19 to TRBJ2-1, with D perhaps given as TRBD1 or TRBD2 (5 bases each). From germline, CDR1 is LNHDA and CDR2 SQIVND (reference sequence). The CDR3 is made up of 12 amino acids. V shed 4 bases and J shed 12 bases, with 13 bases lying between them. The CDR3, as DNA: TGTGCCAGTAGTACCCCTGGGGGTCGGCAGTTCTTC. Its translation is CASSTPGGRQFF.

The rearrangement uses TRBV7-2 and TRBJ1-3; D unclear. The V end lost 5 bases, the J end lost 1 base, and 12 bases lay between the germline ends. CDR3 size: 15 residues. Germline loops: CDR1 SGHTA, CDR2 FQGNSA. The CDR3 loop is CASSTGRSSGNTIYF. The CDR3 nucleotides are TGTGCCAGCAGCACCGGGCGTTCTTCTGGAAACACCATATATTTT. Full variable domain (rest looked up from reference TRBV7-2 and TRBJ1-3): GAGVSQSPSNKVTEKGKDVELRCDPISGHTALYWYRQSLGQGLEFLIYFQGNSAPDKSGLPSDRFSAERTGGSVSTLTIQRTQQEDSAVYLCASSTGRSSGNTIYFGEGSWLTVV.

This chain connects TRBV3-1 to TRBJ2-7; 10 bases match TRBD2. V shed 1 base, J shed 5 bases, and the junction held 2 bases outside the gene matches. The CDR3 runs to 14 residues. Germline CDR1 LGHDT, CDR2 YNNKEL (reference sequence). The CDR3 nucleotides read TGTGCCAGCAGCCAAGTAGCGGGAGGCGACGAGCAGTACTTC. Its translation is CASSQVAGGDEQYF.

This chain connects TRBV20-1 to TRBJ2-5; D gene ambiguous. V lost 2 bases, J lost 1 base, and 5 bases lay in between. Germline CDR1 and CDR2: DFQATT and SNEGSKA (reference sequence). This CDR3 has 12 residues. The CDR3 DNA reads TGCAGTGCTAGATTAGTCCAAGAGACCCAGTACTTC. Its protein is CSARLVQETQYF.

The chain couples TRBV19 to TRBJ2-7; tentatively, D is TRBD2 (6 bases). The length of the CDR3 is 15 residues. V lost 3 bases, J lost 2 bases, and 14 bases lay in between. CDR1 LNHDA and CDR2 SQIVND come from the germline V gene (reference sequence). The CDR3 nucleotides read TGTGCCAGTAGTATCCGGGGGTCGGAGACCTACGAGCAGTACTTC. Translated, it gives CASSIRGSETYEQYF.

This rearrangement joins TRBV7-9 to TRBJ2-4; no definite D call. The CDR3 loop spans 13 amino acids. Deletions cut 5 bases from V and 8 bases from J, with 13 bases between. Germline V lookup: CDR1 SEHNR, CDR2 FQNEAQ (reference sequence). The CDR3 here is CASSLYGSDIQYF. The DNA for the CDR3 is TGTGCCAGCAGCCTTTATGGCAGTGACATTCAGTACTTC.

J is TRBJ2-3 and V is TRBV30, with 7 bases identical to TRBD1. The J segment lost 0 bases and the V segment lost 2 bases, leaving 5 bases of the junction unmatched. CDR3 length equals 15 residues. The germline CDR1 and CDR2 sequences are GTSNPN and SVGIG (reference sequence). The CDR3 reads CAWSLTTGSTDTQYF. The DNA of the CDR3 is TGTGCCTGGAGTCTAACGACAGGGAGCACAGATACGCAGTATTTT. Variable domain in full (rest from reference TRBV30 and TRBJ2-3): SQTIHQWPATLVQPVGSPLSLECTVEGTSNPNLYWYRQAAGRGLQLLFYSVGIGQISSEVPQNLSASRPQDRQFILSSKKLLLSDSGFYLCAWSLTTGSTDTQYFGPGTRLTVL.

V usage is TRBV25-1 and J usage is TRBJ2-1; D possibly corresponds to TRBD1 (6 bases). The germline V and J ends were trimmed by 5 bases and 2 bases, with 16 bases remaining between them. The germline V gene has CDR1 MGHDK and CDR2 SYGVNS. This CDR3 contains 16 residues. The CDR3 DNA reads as TGTGCCAGCAGTCCGGCAGCTACAGGGACCTACAATGAGCAGTTCTTC. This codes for CASSPAATGTYNEQFF.

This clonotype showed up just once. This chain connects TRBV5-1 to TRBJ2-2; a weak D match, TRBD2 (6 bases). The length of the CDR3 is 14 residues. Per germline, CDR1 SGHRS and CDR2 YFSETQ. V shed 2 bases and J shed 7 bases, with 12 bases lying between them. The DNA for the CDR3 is TGCGCCAGCAGCTTTGGAGGGCAGGTCGGGGAGCTGTTTTTT. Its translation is CASSFGGQVGELFF.

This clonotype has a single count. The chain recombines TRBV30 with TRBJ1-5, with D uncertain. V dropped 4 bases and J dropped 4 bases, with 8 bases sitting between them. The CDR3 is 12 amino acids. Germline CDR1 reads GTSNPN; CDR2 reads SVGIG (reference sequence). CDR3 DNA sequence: TGTGCCTGGACCGACGGGAATCAGCCCCAGCATTTT. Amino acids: CAWTDGNQPQHF.

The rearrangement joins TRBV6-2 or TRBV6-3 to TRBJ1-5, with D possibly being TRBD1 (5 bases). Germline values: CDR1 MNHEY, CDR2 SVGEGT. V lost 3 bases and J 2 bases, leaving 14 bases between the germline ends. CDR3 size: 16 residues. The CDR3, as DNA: TGTGCCAGCAGTTATGGAGGACGCAGGGGCAATCAGCCCCAGCATTTT. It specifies CASSYGGRRGNQPQHF.